Listed here are 29 T cell receptor beta chains from one sample, sequenced in a study of T cells after posttransplantation cyclophosphamide. Sequenced by immunoSEQ multiplex PCR; TCRdb stores in-frame clones only, minus some. The data show tens of thousands of clones, 93% seen once. Sequenced material: PBMCs. The receptors come from a woman between 25 and 40 years old in good health and a related stem cell transplant donor.

The chain has TRBV9 and TRBJ1-1; D perhaps matches TRBD1 (6 bases). Germline V gene data show CDR1 as SGDLS and CDR2 as YYNGEE. The CDR3 runs 15 residues. Trimming left V 4 bases short and J 6 bases short, with 19 bases between. CDR3 loop: CASSKGGPGLPEAFF. The CDR3 DNA reads TGTGCCAGCAGCAAGGGGGGACCGGGACTCCCTGAAGCTTTCTTT.

This clone was found once. V usage is TRBV6-1 and J usage is TRBJ1-1; D might be TRBD1 (6 bases). Between the trimmed V and J ends, which lost 2 bases and 10 bases, there was a span of 14 bases. This CDR3 has 13 residues. CDR1 and CDR2 (germline): MNHNS, SASEGT. CDR3 nucleotides: TGTGCCAGCAGTGAATCGGGGGGCGGGGGAGCTTTCTTT. This translates into CASSESGGGGAFF.

The chain couples TRBV4-2 to TRBJ1-4, with D tentatively TRBD1 (6 bases). Germline V gene sequence: CDR1 LGHNA, CDR2 YNFKEQ. Trimming shortened V by 4 bases and J by 6 bases, and 15 bases separated the two germline ends. The CDR3 is 15 amino acids. The CDR3 nucleotides are TGTGCCAGCAGCCTTAAGTGGACAGCCGATGAAAAACTGTTTTTT. This encodes CASSLKWTADEKLFF.

V gene TRBV4-3 combines with J gene TRBJ2-3; TRBD2 matches at 15 bases. CDR3 length: 17 residues. The V gene's germline CDR1 is LGHNA and CDR2 YSLEER. V was pared by 2 bases and J by 7 bases, with 7 bases of the junction left unmatched. The CDR3 DNA is TGCGCCAGCAGCCAACTCGGACTAGCGGGGGGGCCGTATACGCAGTATTTT. Its protein is CASSQLGLAGGPYTQYF.

The CDR3 nucleotides are TGTGCCAGTGGAACAGTCACAGATACGCAGTATTTT. This encodes CASGTVTDTQYF. The chain uses TRBV6-1 and TRBJ2-3; D ambiguous. The CDR3 runs 12 residues. V was clipped by 9 bases and J by 2 bases, with 9 bases between them. Germline V gene data show CDR1 as MNHNS and CDR2 as SASEGT.

This chain links TRBV19 with TRBJ2-5; D perhaps matches TRBD1 (8 bases). Trimming removed 2 bases at V and 5 bases at J, with 18 bases between. CDR1 and CDR2 (germline): LNHDA, SQIVND (reference sequence). The CDR3 is 16 amino acids. CDR3: CASSIPAGGGGETQYF. Written as DNA, the CDR3 is TGTGCCAGTAGTATACCCGCAGGGGGCGGGGGCGAGACCCAGTACTTC.

This rearrangement joins TRBV18 to TRBJ2-3; no definite D call. Per the germline V gene, CDR1 is KGHSH and CDR2 is LQKENI. The length of the CDR3 is 13 residues. V lost 3 bases to trimming and J lost 7 bases, with 11 bases between them. In nucleotides, the CDR3 is TGTGCCAGCTCACCGTCGGATCAACATACGCAGTATTTT. Protein sequence: CASSPSDQHTQYF.

This rearrangement joins TRBV11-2 to TRBJ1-1; a possible D gene is TRBD1 (5 bases). From germline, CDR1 is SGHAT and CDR2 FQNNGV. With 6 bases removed from V and 7 bases from J, the gap between germline ends came to 18 bases. The CDR3 spans 14 residues. The CDR3 loop reads CASRFSTGGVEAFF. The CDR3 DNA reads TGTGCCAGCAGATTCTCAACGGGGGGGGTTGAAGCTTTCTTT.

DNA of the CDR3: TGCGCCAGCAGCCAAGTAGGCGTCCTCCTGGGCTACACCTTC. Its protein is CASSQVGVLLGYTF. The chain combines TRBV4-3 with TRBJ1-2; unclear D gene. The CDR3 totals 14 residues. Germline V gene data show CDR1 as LGHNA and CDR2 as YSLEER. V was shortened by 1 base and J by 8 bases, with 14 bases between the two germline ends.

The chain links TRBV7-6 to TRBJ2-1; TRBD1 might be the D (5 bases). V shed 5 bases and J shed 0 bases, with 8 bases lying between them. The CDR3 contains 14 residues. Germline V gene data show CDR1 as SGHVS and CDR2 as FNYEAQ. CDR3 in amino acids: CASSPGSSYNEQFF. CDR3 sequence (DNA): TGTGCCAGCAGCCCAGGGTCCTCCTACAATGAGCAGTTCTTC.

The chain links TRBV18 to TRBJ1-1; unclear D gene. The CDR3 sequence is 15 residues long. V was pared by 5 bases and J by 0 bases, with 13 bases between. Germline CDR1 reads KGHSH; CDR2 reads LQKENI. This chain's CDR3 is CASSRDAPMNTEAFF. CDR3 in DNA: TGTGCCAGCTCAAGAGATGCCCCCATGAACACTGAAGCTTTCTTT.

This clone was recorded once. The chain couples TRBV5-1 to TRBJ2-7; 8 nucleotides align to TRBD1. The CDR3 has 14 residues. The germline V gene encodes CDR1 SGHRS and CDR2 YFSETQ. Trimming cost V 2 bases and J 4 bases; bases outside gene matches: 5. The CDR3 is CASSLTGGTYEQYF. The DNA of the CDR3 is TGCGCCAGCAGCTTAACAGGGGGAACATACGAGCAGTACTTC.

J is TRBJ2-1 and V is TRBV10-3; no reliable D call. Per the germline V gene, CDR1 is ENHRY and CDR2 is SYGVKD. The V and J ends lost 6 bases and 6 bases respectively, with 6 bases between them. CDR3 size: 11 residues. CDR3 nucleotide sequence: TGTGCCATCAGGAACGCCAATGAGCAGTTCTTC. Translated, it gives CAIRNANEQFF.

The V gene is TRBV7-2, the J gene TRBJ1-2; D is ambiguous. Germline-derived CDR1 and CDR2 are SGHTA and FQGNSA. The V and J ends lost 3 bases and 6 bases respectively, with 5 bases between them. The CDR3 runs 11 residues. CDR3 amino acids: CASSFFNGYTF. The CDR3 DNA follows: TGTGCCAGCAGCTTTTTCAATGGCTACACCTTC.

V usage is TRBV6-5 and J usage is TRBJ1-3; unclear D gene. This CDR3 is built from 15 residues. Germline V lookup: CDR1 MNHEY, CDR2 SVGAGI. V lost 2 bases and J lost 0, with 8 bases in between. The DNA for the CDR3 is TGTGCCAGCAGTTACGGGTCCAGCTCTGGAAACACCATATATTTT. It yields the protein CASSYGSSSGNTIYF.

V is TRBV7-6 and J is TRBJ2-4; D possibly uses TRBD1 or TRBD2 (5 bases each). With 6 bases removed from V and 8 bases from J, the gap between germline ends came to 20 bases. The length of the CDR3 is 15 residues. Germline V gives CDR1 SGHVS, CDR2 FNYEAQ. CDR3 sequence reads: CASSRYSGSGDIQYF. The DNA of the CDR3 is TGTGCCAGCAGTCGCTACTCAGGGAGTGGAGACATTCAGTACTTC.

The chain employs TRBV6-6 and TRBJ1-6; D uncertain. V lost 2 bases and J lost 7, with 9 bases in between. CDR3 length: 14 amino acids. Germline V gives CDR1 MNHNY, CDR2 SVGAGI (reference sequence). The CDR3 loop is CASSYAESNSPLHF. CDR3 nucleotides: TGTGCCAGCAGTTACGCAGAGTCCAATTCACCCCTCCACTTT.

The V call is TRBV11-1, the J call TRBJ2-2; D not resolved. CDR1 and CDR2 from the germline V gene are SGHAT and FQDESV (reference sequence). The CDR3 has 11 amino acids. V was shortened by 5 bases and J by 5 bases, with 3 bases between the two germline ends. CDR3 DNA sequence: TGTGCCAGCAGCGGAACCGGGGAGCTGTTTTTT. Translated, it gives CASSGTGELFF.

The chain links TRBV18 to TRBJ1-2; D is unclear. The germline V gene encodes CDR1 KGHSH and CDR2 LQKENI. The germline V and J ends were trimmed by 2 bases and 7 bases, with 8 bases remaining between them. The CDR3 is 12 residues long. CDR3 amino acids: CASSPGSGGYTF. The CDR3 DNA follows: TGTGCCAGCTCACCAGGGTCTGGTGGCTACACCTTC.

The chain recombines TRBV6-6 with TRBJ1-2; D gene uncertain. This CDR3 comprises 13 residues. Germline V gene data show CDR1 as MNHNY and CDR2 as SVGAGI (reference sequence). Trimming took 9 bases from V and 4 from J, leaving 15 bases between them. CDR3 sequence (DNA): TGTGCCAGTACCCCGGACGTCAGCTATGGCTACACCTTC. It is translated as CASTPDVSYGYTF.

The chain has TRBV10-3 and TRBJ2-1; D is tentatively TRBD1 or TRBD2 (5 bases each). Germline V gives CDR1 ENHRY, CDR2 SYGVKD. V lost 10 bases to trimming and J lost 2 bases, with 12 bases between them. The CDR3 runs to 13 residues. The CDR3 loop is CASAGTAYNEQFF. The CDR3 DNA reads TGTGCCAGCGCAGGGACGGCCTACAATGAGCAGTTCTTC.

The V gene is TRBV27, the J gene TRBJ2-5, with a possible D match to TRBD1 (6 bases). Trimming cost V 0 bases and J 4 bases, with 15 bases left between them. Germline V CDR1 and CDR2: MNHEY, SMNVEV (reference sequence). The CDR3 length is 16 residues. CDR3 DNA sequence: TGTGCCAGCAGTTTATCTGCTAGTGGGGGCCCAGAGACCCAGTACTTC. This translates into CASSLSASGGPETQYF.

This rearrangement joins TRBV4-2 to TRBJ1-4; no firm D call. The CDR3 has 13 amino acids. Germline V gives CDR1 LGHNA, CDR2 YNFKEQ. V dropped 0 bases and J dropped 11 bases, with 10 bases sitting between them. This CDR3 is CASSQEVREKLFF. In nucleotides, the CDR3 is TGTGCCAGCAGCCAAGAAGTGCGGGAGAAACTGTTTTTT.

This sequence joins TRBV5-6 and TRBJ2-3; TRBD1 agrees at 10 bases. The trim removed 4 bases at V and 5 bases at J, leaving 7 bases unmatched. Germline V gene lookup returns CDR1 SGHDT and CDR2 YYEEEE. The CDR3 loop spans 15 amino acids. DNA of the CDR3: TGTGCCAGCAGCCCCGGGACAGGGGCCGGAGATACGCAGTATTTT. This encodes CASSPGTGAGDTQYF.

The CDR3 here is CASSAGGLQPQHF. In nucleotides, the CDR3 is TGTGCCAGCTCAGCGGGGGGACTCCAGCCCCAGCATTTT. J is TRBJ1-5 and V is TRBV18, with a weak D call TRBD1 (5 bases). The CDR3 extends over 13 amino acids. Trimming cost V 5 bases and J 7 bases, with 12 bases left between them. Germline V gene sequence: CDR1 KGHSH, CDR2 LQKENI.

The V call is TRBV27, the J call TRBJ1-5, with D tentatively TRBD1 (5 bases). The CDR3 covers 17 residues. Trimming left V 7 bases short and J 0 bases short, with 19 bases between. Germline V gives CDR1 MNHEY, CDR2 SMNVEV (reference sequence). CDR3 nucleotide sequence: TGTGCCAGCATCCCCAAAGGGGCGGAATATAGCAATCAGCCCCAGCATTTT. Protein: CASIPKGAEYSNQPQHF.

The chain has TRBV6-5 and TRBJ1-2; tentatively, D is TRBD1 (5 bases). Trimming left V 8 bases short and J 1 base short, with 14 bases between. Germline V gives CDR1 MNHEY, CDR2 SVGAGI. The CDR3 is made up of 14 amino acids. This CDR3 reads CASGRTSLNYGYTF. The CDR3 DNA sequence: TGTGCCAGCGGGCGGACAAGCCTTAACTATGGCTACACCTTC.

The rearrangement uses TRBV19 and TRBJ1-1; maybe TRBD1 (5 bases). The V end lost 5 bases, the J end lost 1 base, and 11 bases lay between the germline ends. Germline CDR1 and CDR2: LNHDA and SQIVND (reference sequence). The CDR3 has 14 residues. In DNA form, the CDR3 reads TGTGCCAGTAGTCCTGGGAGGGGGAACACTGAAGCTTTCTTT. Translating gives CASSPGRGNTEAFF.

This chain joins TRBV7-3 and TRBJ2-1, with TRBD1 as a possible D gene (5 bases). Germline CDR1 reads SGHTA; CDR2 reads FQGTGA. Trimming removed 5 bases at V and 9 bases at J, with 14 bases between. The CDR3 has 13 amino acids. CDR3: CASSVTGASEQFF. As DNA, the CDR3 is TGTGCCAGCAGCGTTACTGGGGCTAGTGAGCAGTTCTTC.